The clone carrying this TCR beta chain was observed a handful of times. No antigen is known for it. This sample was taken from a study of early T cells in non-severe SARS-CoV-2 infection. On the study more broadly: The sequenced material was bulk RNA from unsorted whole blood, and its chains were unpaired. Study findings and constraints: Anti-spike CD8 responses were favored by VDJdb matching, which missed private and CD4 specificities.

Molecules of cDNA were individually given unique molecular identifiers that were attached to them. TCRdb re-called the 5' RACE reads with MiXCR, one entry per CDR3 protein. The repertoire consists of about 76,000 distinct CDR3 sequences, with about 10% occurring once and the leading ten covering about 4.8%. The V end lost 3 bases, the J end lost 1 base, and 13 bases lay between the germline ends. The CDR3 is 15 amino acids. Germline V CDR1 and CDR2: SGDLS, YYNGEE. The chain couples TRBV9 to TRBJ2-5; D tentatively fits TRBD1 or TRBD2 (5 bases each). The TCR comes from an adult who was a healthcare worker with PCR-confirmed SARS-CoV-2 infection or an uninfected control (not recorded which). Sequencing was performed on whole blood. The CDR3 DNA reads as TGTGCCAGCAGCGGGGACGGGGCGATCCAAGAGACCCAGTACTTC. The encoded protein is CASSGDGAIQETQYF. Variable domain in full (rest from reference TRBV9 and TRBJ2-5): DSGVTQTPKHLITATGQRVTLRCSPRSGDLSVYWYQQSLDQGLQFLIQYYNGEERAKGNILERFSAQQFPDLHSELNLSSLELGDSALYFCASSGDGAIQETQYFGPGTRLLVL.